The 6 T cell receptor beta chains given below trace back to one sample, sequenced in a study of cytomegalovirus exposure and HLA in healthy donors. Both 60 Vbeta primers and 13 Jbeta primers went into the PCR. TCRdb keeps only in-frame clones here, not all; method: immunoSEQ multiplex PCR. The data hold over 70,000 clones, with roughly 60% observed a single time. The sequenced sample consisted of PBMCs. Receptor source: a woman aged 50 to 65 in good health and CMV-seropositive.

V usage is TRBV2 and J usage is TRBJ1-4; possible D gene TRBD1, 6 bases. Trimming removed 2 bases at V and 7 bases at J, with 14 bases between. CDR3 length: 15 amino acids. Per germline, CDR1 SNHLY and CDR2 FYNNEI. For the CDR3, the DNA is TGTGCCAGCAGTGAACGCAGCAGGGGTGCTGAAAAACTGTTTTTT. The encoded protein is CASSERSRGAEKLFF.

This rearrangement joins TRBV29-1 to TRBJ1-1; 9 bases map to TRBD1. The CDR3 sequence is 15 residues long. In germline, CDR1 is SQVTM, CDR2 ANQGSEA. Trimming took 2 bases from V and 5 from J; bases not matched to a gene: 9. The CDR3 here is CSVEKTTGGPTEAFF. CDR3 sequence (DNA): TGCAGCGTTGAAAAGACGACAGGGGGGCCGACTGAAGCTTTCTTT.

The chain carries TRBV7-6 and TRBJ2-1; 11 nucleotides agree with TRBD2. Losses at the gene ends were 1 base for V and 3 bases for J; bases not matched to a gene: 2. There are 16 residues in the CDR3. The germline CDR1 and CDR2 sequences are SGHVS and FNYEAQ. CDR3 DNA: TGTGCCAGCAGCTTAGATAGCGGGGGGGACTACAATGAGCAGTTCTTC. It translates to CASSLDSGGDYNEQFF.

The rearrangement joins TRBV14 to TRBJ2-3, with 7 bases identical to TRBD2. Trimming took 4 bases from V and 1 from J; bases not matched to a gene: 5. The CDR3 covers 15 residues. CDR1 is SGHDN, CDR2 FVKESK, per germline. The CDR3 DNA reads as TGTGCCAGCAGCCTTACGAGCGGGGGCACAGATACGCAGTATTTT. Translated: CASSLTSGGTDTQYF.

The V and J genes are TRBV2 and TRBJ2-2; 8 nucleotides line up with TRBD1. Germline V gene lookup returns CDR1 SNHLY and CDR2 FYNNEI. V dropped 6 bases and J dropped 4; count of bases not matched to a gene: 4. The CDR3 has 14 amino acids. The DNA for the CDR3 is TGTGCCAGCAGGAGGACAGGGATCACCGGGGAGCTGTTTTTT. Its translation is CASRRTGITGELFF.

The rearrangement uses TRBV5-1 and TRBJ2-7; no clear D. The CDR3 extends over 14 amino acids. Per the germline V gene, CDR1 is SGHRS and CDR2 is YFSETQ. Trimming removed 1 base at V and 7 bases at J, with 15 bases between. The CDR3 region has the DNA TGCGCCAGCAGCTTGCAGGCCCCCCTTGTGGAGCAGTACTTC. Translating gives CASSLQAPLVEQYF.